The clone carrying this T cell receptor (beta chain) was counted between two and nine times. Its antigen is currently unknown. Expressed TCRB transcripts were sequenced because the entire RNA isolate underwent reverse transcription. Profiling relied on immunoSEQ multiplex PCR, and the TCRdb table lists in-frame clones only, not all of them. The sample contains fewer than 300,000 clones, approximately 10% of which appear only once. The data originate from a study of beta chain features in type 1 diabetes. General study results and limits: VDJ junctions sequenced from type 1 diabetes patients showed fewer insertions and more deletions. Moderate yet significant TCRB CDR3 shortening was seen in Type 1 diabetes patients in all four CD4+ subsets. It was among patients, rather than healthy donors, that naive, central memory and Treg TCRB repertoires appeared more similar.

The CDR3 is 12 amino acids. Germline V lookup: CDR1 SQVTM, CDR2 ANQGSEA. V was pared by 6 bases and J by 2 bases, with 5 bases between. The authors sorted CD4+ naive, central memory, regulatory and stem cell-like memory cells via CD45RO/CCR7/CD25/CD127/CD95/CD27. The receptor was isolated from a man aged 30-40 years with type 1 diabetes. The chain links TRBV29-1 to TRBJ2-6; D gene unclear. Input material: naive CD4+ T cells from blood. As DNA, the CDR3 is TGCAGCGTGGCCACTGGGGCCAACGTCCTGACTTTC. This sequence encodes CSVATGANVLTF.